These 18 T cell receptor beta chains came from one sample sequenced in a study of cytomegalovirus exposure and HLA in healthy donors. Primers included in the PCR were 60 Vbeta and 13 Jbeta primers. Generated by immunoSEQ multiplex PCR, the TCRdb table keeps only in-frame clones and is missing some. The sample contains some 140,000 clones, around 85% of which appear only once. Sequencing was done on a sample of PBMCs. These TCRs come from a woman aged 45-59 years in good health and CMV-seropositive.

V gene TRBV7-8 combines with J gene TRBJ1-1; no clear D gene. V gave up 5 bases and J gave up 1 base, with 11 bases separating them. CDR1 SGHVS and CDR2 FQNEAQ come from the germline V gene. This CDR3 region has 14 residues. The CDR3 DNA sequence: TGTGCCAGCAGCGCCTATGGGAGGAACACTGAAGCTTTCTTT. It codes for CASSAYGRNTEAFF.

This sequence joins TRBV28 and TRBJ2-4, with D perhaps matching TRBD1 (6 bases). V was cut by 5 bases and J by 0 bases, with 17 bases left in between. The germline gives CDR1 MDHEN, CDR2 SYDVKM. This CDR3 is 17 amino acids long. CDR3 amino acids: CASSLRGQKLAKNIQYF. CDR3 nucleotides: TGTGCCAGCAGTCTCAGGGGTCAGAAACTAGCCAAAAACATTCAGTACTTC.

This chain uses TRBV29-1 with TRBJ2-7; D unclear. CDR1 and CDR2 from the germline V gene are SQVTM and ANQGSEA. The CDR3 spans 14 residues. Trimming stripped 6 bases from V and 3 bases from J, with 18 bases between. The CDR3 DNA follows: TGCAGCGTGGCCTCGTTTGGGCTCGACTACGAGCAGTACTTC. Its protein is CSVASFGLDYEQYF.

The chain joins TRBV2 to TRBJ2-5; 7 bases align to TRBD1. Germline CDR1 reads SNHLY; CDR2 reads FYNNEI. The CDR3 contains 12 residues. The trim removed 6 bases at V and 4 bases at J, leaving 2 bases unmatched. The CDR3 DNA follows: TGTGCCAGCAGGAACAGGGGAGAGACCCAGTACTTC. This codes for CASRNRGETQYF.

The V call is TRBV15, the J call TRBJ2-2; D not resolved. The CDR3 length is 14 residues. The V and J ends lost 6 bases and 0 bases respectively, with 8 bases between them. CDR1 LNHNV and CDR2 YYDKDF come from the germline V gene (reference sequence). The DNA for the CDR3 is TGTGCCACCAGTGCAGGAACGAACACCGGGGAGCTGTTTTTT. Residues: CATSAGTNTGELFF.

The V call is TRBV6-1, the J call TRBJ2-7, with D perhaps TRBD1 (5 bases). Trimming cost V 5 bases and J 3 bases, with 11 bases left between them. From germline, CDR1 is MNHNS and CDR2 SASEGT. The CDR3 spans 13 residues. CDR3 sequence: CASSTDIVYEQYF. Written as DNA, the CDR3 is TGTGCCAGCAGTACGGACATTGTCTACGAGCAGTACTTC.

The chain employs TRBV6-6 and TRBJ2-3; the match to TRBD2 covers 9 bases. V gave up 3 bases and J gave up 4 bases; unmatched junction bases: 8. Per germline, CDR1 MNHNY and CDR2 SVGAGI (reference sequence). The CDR3 runs 16 residues. The CDR3 is CASSYGPRGGADTQYF. The CDR3 DNA reads as TGTGCCAGCAGTTATGGACCGCGCGGGGGGGCAGATACGCAGTATTTT.

This clone was picked up a small number of times. The chain recombines TRBV5-1 with TRBJ1-1, with TRBD1 identical over 10 bases. The ends lost 0 bases at V and 3 bases at J; junction bases unmatched: 2. The CDR3 is 15 amino acids. Germline V CDR1 and CDR2: SGHRS, YFSETQ. DNA for the CDR3: TGCGCCAGCAGCTTGGGGACAGGGGGGGACACTGAAGCTTTCTTT. Amino acid sequence: CASSLGTGGDTEAFF.

The chain recombines TRBV7-9 with TRBJ2-7, with 7 bases matching TRBD2. Germline CDR1 SEHNR, CDR2 FQNEAQ (reference sequence). Unmatched junction bases numbered 3, after V lost 5 bases and J lost 2 bases. This CDR3 spans 13 amino acids. This CDR3 is CASSPGRAYEQYF. DNA of the CDR3: TGTGCCAGCAGCCCTGGGAGGGCCTACGAGCAGTACTTC. Full variable domain (rest looked up from reference TRBV7-9 and TRBJ2-7): DTGVSQNPRHKITKRGQNVTFRCDPISEHNRLYWYRQTLGQGPEFLTYFQNEAQLEKSRLLSDRFSAERPKGSFSTLEIQRTEQGDSAMYLCASSPGRAYEQYFGPGTRLTVT.

This chain links TRBV30 with TRBJ2-5, with a possible D match to TRBD2 (6 bases). The CDR3 spans 13 residues. Per the germline V gene, CDR1 is GTSNPN and CDR2 is SVGIG (reference sequence). V shed 3 bases and J shed 5 bases, with 13 bases lying between them. The CDR3 reads CAWREGLGETQYF. The DNA of the CDR3 is TGTGCCTGGAGAGAGGGACTCGGGGAGACCCAGTACTTC.

This rearrangement joins TRBV4-1 to TRBJ2-2; no clear D gene. V gave up 2 bases and J gave up 6 bases, with 13 bases separating them. In germline, CDR1 is MGHRA, CDR2 YSYEKL. CDR3 length equals 15 residues. The CDR3 coding sequence is TGCGCCAGCAGCCAAATTCTAGTTGTGCCCGGGGAGCTGTTTTTT. It translates to CASSQILVVPGELFF.

The V and J genes are TRBV4-3 and TRBJ1-5, with 7 bases fitting TRBD1. Trimming took 0 bases from V and 5 from J; bases not matched to a gene: 4. CDR3 length: 15 amino acids. Per the germline V gene, CDR1 is LGHNA and CDR2 is YSLEER. CDR3 sequence: CASSQDSGTDQPQHF. CDR3 nucleotide sequence: TGCGCCAGCAGCCAAGATTCCGGGACAGATCAGCCCCAGCATTTT.

The rearrangement links TRBV5-1 to TRBJ2-1, with 7 bases fitting TRBD2. The germline V gene encodes CDR1 SGHRS and CDR2 YFSETQ. V trimming: 0 bases; J trimming: 4 bases; junction bases outside the gene matches: 10. The CDR3 is made up of 17 amino acids. The CDR3 is CASSLGSSGAGYNEQFF. The CDR3 DNA is TGCGCCAGCAGCTTGGGATCGAGCGGGGCCGGGTACAATGAGCAGTTCTTC.

Worth noting for this clone: A junction boundary mismatches the germline segment, possibly from a read error. The rearrangement links TRBV27 to TRBJ2-5; D uncertain. This CDR3 region has 14 residues. Germline assignment: CDR1 MNHEY and CDR2 SMNVEV (reference sequence). CDR3 sequence: CASGLPGDQETQYF. CDR3 bases: TGTGCCAGCGGTTTACCAGGCGACCAAGAGACCCAGTACTTC.

In this sample, this clone turned up once. The chain uses TRBV5-3 and TRBJ1-5; 10 positions match TRBD1. TRBV5-3 is recorded as an ORF, its role being uncertain. V was clipped by 2 bases and J by 0 bases; unmatched bases: 14. This CDR3 spans 20 amino acids. The CDR3 nucleotides are TGTGCCAGAAGCTTTAGGCAACCGGGACAGGGGTTCAATAGCAATCAGCCCCAGCATTTT. This encodes CARSFRQPGQGFNSNQPQHF.

The chain couples TRBV18 to TRBJ1-1; no firm D call. CDR3 length: 15 amino acids. Deletions cut 0 bases from V and 2 bases from J, with 10 bases between. Germline CDR1 is KGHSH and CDR2 is LQKENI. CDR3 nucleotides: TGTGCCAGCTCACCACCGGTCGGGGATAACACTGAAGCTTTCTTT. Its protein product is CASSPPVGDNTEAFF.

V gene TRBV19 combines with J gene TRBJ1-2; 11 bases align to TRBD1. The CDR3 spans 15 residues. The germline V gene has CDR1 LNHDA and CDR2 SQIVND (reference sequence). V was clipped by 4 bases and J by 4 bases; unmatched bases: 5. The CDR3 nucleotides read TGTGCCAGTAGTACATCCGGGACAGGGGGCTATGGCTACACCTTC. This translates into CASSTSGTGGYGYTF.

The rearrangement links TRBV6-5 to TRBJ2-2; 10 bases fit TRBD2. The CDR3 has 14 residues. The germline gives CDR1 MNHEY, CDR2 SVGAGI. J gave up 4 bases and V 6 bases, and 2 bases lay outside the gene matches. The CDR3 region is CASRLAGITGELFF. CDR3 DNA: TGTGCCAGCAGACTAGCGGGGATCACCGGGGAGCTGTTTTTT.